The rows below give T cell receptor beta chains drawn from one sample of a study of PD-L1 blockade in urothelial cancer. Clones were sequenced by immunoSEQ multiplex PCR, and TCRdb holds only the in-frame ones, with some missing. The table shows approximately 91,000 clones, with roughly 85% occurring only once. The sample was PBMCs, taken around atezolizumab (anti-PD-L1) treatment. The receptors originated from a man in his 70s with urothelial cancer. Each CDR3 is given with its conserved first and last residue. D genes are given only for firm matches. Not all rows give a size; the values are once, few, many and, for expanded clones, a class.

TRBJ2-7 | - | TRBV2 | - | 14 | TGTGCCAGCAGTGAGAGGCAGGGTCCCTACGAGCAGTACTTC | CASSERQGPYEQYF
TRBJ1-4 | - | TRBV27 | TRBD1 | 15 | TGTGCCAGCAGTCTACAGGGGGCATTAAATGAAAAACTGTTTTTT | CASSLQGALNEKLFF
TRBJ2-3 | - | TRBV7-9 | TRBD2 | 13 | TGTGCCCCTTGGGACTACTCCACAGATACGCAGTATTTT | CAPWDYSTDTQYF
TRBJ1-1 | - | TRBV6-1 | - | 13 | TGTGCCAGCAAGAGCACTACGAACACTGAAGCTTTCTTT | CASKSTTNTEAFF
TRBJ2-7 | - | TRBV5-5 | - | 14 | TGTGCCAGCAGGCTCCGTCAGGGGAACTACGAGCAGTACTTC | CASRLRQGNYEQYF
TRBJ1-4 | once | TRBV5-1 | TRBD1 | 14 | TGCGCCAGCAGCTTGACAGGGGAAAATGAAAAACTGTTTTTT | CASSLTGENEKLFF
TRBJ2-7 | - | TRBV7-9 | TRBD2 | 12 | TGTGCCAGCAGCTTACTAGCGGACGAGCAGTACTTC | CASSLLADEQYF
TRBJ2-3 | - | TRBV5-6 | TRBD2 | 17 | TGTGCCAGCAGCTCGATAGCGGGGGGGAGGGAAGGAGATACGCAGTATTTT | CASSSIAGGREGDTQYF
TRBJ2-2 | - | TRBV4-2 | TRBD1 | 15 | TGTGCCAGCAGCCGGACAGGACAGGGTGGCGGGGAGCTGTTTTTT | CASSRTGQGGGELFF
TRBJ2-2 | - | TRBV5-4 | TRBD1 | 15 | TGTGCCAGCAGCTCGGACAGGGGAGAAACCGGGGAGCTGTTTTTT | CASSSDRGETGELFF
TRBJ2-3 | - | TRBV4-3 | TRBD2 | 17 | TGCGCCAGCAGCCAAGGGGTTAGCGGGTCCAACACAGATACGCAGTATTTT | CASSQGVSGSNTDTQYF
TRBJ2-1 | - | TRBV9 | TRBD1 | 15 | TGTGCCAGTACCCGTCAGGGGGAGTCCTACAATGAGCAGTTCTTC | CASTRQGESYNEQFF
TRBJ2-2 | - | TRBV9 | TRBD1 | 15 | TGTGCCAGCAGCTTAGGGACAGGGGACACCGGGGAGCTGTTTTTT | CASSLGTGDTGELFF
TRBJ2-1 | - | TRBV30 | TRBD2 | 18 | TGTGCCTGGAGTGTAGTAGGTGTCGTAACTAGCGGGAGAAACGAGCAGTTCTTC | CAWSVVGVVTSGRNEQFF
TRBJ1-2 | - | TRBV30 | - | 12 | TGTGCCTGGAGTACAGGAAGCTATGGCTACACCTTC | CAWSTGSYGYTF
TRBJ1-1 | - | TRBV18 | - | 13 | TGTGCCAGCTCAAAACAGGAAAACACTGAAGCTTTCTTT | CASSKQENTEAFF
TRBJ2-2 | - | TRBV6-1 | - | 16 | TGTGCCAGCAGTGAAGGAACTAGCACGAACACCGGGGAGCTGTTTTTT | CASSEGTSTNTGELFF
TRBJ2-1 | once | TRBV7-3 | - | 15 | TGTGCCAGCAGCAGGGGACTCGACCCTCTCAATGAGCAGTTCTTC | CASSRGLDPLNEQFF
TRBJ2-5 | few | TRBV6-6 | - | 13 | TGTGCCAGCAACCAGGGAAAAGGCGAGACCCAGTACTTC | CASNQGKGETQYF
TRBJ2-1 | few | TRBV19 | TRBD2 | 13 | TGTGCCAGTAGTTCGGGACTACTCCACGGGCAGTTCTTC | CASSSGLLHGQFF
TRBJ2-1 | - | TRBV23-1 | - | 12 | TGCGCCAGCACCCCTATTGACAATGAGCAGTTCTTC | CASTPIDNEQFF
TRBJ1-5 | - | TRBV6-1 | - | 13 | TGTGCCAGCACTAAGGAGGTTAATCAGCCCCAGCATTTT | CASTKEVNQPQHF
TRBJ1-1 | - | TRBV19 | TRBD1 | 14 | TGTGCCAGTAGTATGGGACAGCTGAACACTGAAGCTTTCTTT | CASSMGQLNTEAFF
TRBJ1-1 | - | TRBV27 | TRBD1 | 14 | TGTGCCAGCAGTCCAAGACAGGGGTGGACTGAAGCTTTCTTT | CASSPRQGWTEAFF
TRBJ1-5 | - | TRBV11-2 | - | 13 | TGTGCCAGCAGCCTAAGGGGCGGTCAGCCCCAGCATTTT | CASSLRGGQPQHF
TRBJ2-5 | - | TRBV7-7 | - | 14 | TGTGCTAGCAGCTTAGTCTCGCTACAAGAGACCCAGTACTTC | CASSLVSLQETQYF
TRBJ2-5 | once | TRBV29-1 | - | 15 | TGCAGCGTTGGGGGCGCATGGCAGACCCAAGAGACCCAGTACTTC | CSVGGAWQTQETQYF
TRBJ1-1 | - | TRBV7-2 | - | 13 | TGTGCCAGCAGAGACAACTTGTACACTGAAGCTTTCTTT | CASRDNLYTEAFF
TRBJ2-1 | - | TRBV19 | - | 12 | TGTGCCAGTAGTCAGGGTGTCGGTGAGCAGTTCTTC | CASSQGVGEQFF
TRBJ1-5 | - | TRBV10-1 | TRBD1 | 22 | TGCGCCAGCATCACAAAAACCAACAGGGGAGAAGGCCAGGCTTATAGCAATCAGCCCCAGCATTTT | CASITKTNRGEGQAYSNQPQHF
TRBJ1-1 | - | TRBV2 | TRBD1 | 14 | TGTGCCAGCACCCGGGGACAGACAAACACTGAAGCTTTCTTT | CASTRGQTNTEAFF
TRBJ1-2 | - | TRBV5-8 | TRBD1 | 16 | TGTGCCAGCAGCTTGGAGGGACAGGGAAGGAACTATGGCTACACCTTC | CASSLEGQGRNYGYTF
TRBJ1-5 | - | TRBV9 | - | 15 | TGTGCCAGCAGCGTACAGGCAGGATTTAATCAGCCCCAGCATTTT | CASSVQAGFNQPQHF
TRBJ1-1 | once | TRBV28 | - | 16 | TGTGCCAGCAGTTTAGTTCATCAGGGATTTAACACTGAAGCTTTCTTT | CASSLVHQGFNTEAFF
TRBJ2-1 | - | TRBV19 | - | 13 | TGTGCCAGTAGTATAGGCAACAACAATGAGCAGTTCTTC | CASSIGNNNEQFF
TRBJ2-3 | - | TRBV19 | TRBD2 | 18 | TGTGCCAGTAGTATGAGGGTAGCGGGGGGCCTGAGCACAGATACGCAGTATTTT | CASSMRVAGGLSTDTQYF
TRBJ1-1 | - | TRBV27 | TRBD1 | 13 | TGTGCCAGCAGTCTCGGGACAGCCACTGAAGCTTTCTTT | CASSLGTATEAFF
TRBJ2-1 | - | TRBV5-1 | - | 15 | TGCGCCAGCAGCTTGTTGAGGGACTCCTACAATGAGCAGTTCTTC | CASSLLRDSYNEQFF
TRBJ2-1 | - | TRBV5-1 | - | 16 | TGCGCCAGCAGCTTGGTGGGGGGTAAGTCCTACAATGAGCAGTTCTTC | CASSLVGGKSYNEQFF
TRBJ2-3 | - | TRBV7-9 | TRBD2 | 15 | TGTGCCAGCAGTCGACTAGCGGGGTACACAGATACGCAGTATTTT | CASSRLAGYTDTQYF
TRBJ2-1 | - | TRBV29-1 | TRBD2 | 15 | TGCAGCGTTGAAGGCCGGATAGCGGGGGGCAGTGAGCAGTTCTTC | CSVEGRIAGGSEQFF
TRBJ1-1 | - | TRBV4-3 | - | 13 | TGCGCCAGCAGCCAAGATTTACAAGTAGAAGCTTTCTTT | CASSQDLQVEAFF
TRBJ1-2 | - | TRBV4-2 | TRBD1 | 14 | TGTGCCAGCAGCCCTAACAGGGGAAACTATGGCTACACCTTC | CASSPNRGNYGYTF
TRBJ2-5 | - | TRBV5-6 | - | 14 | TGTGCCAGCAGCTTGGCGGGCAGGGAGGCGACCCAGTACTTC | CASSLAGREATQYF
TRBJ1-2 | - | TRBV18 | - | 14 | TGTGCCAGCTCACCACAGATAGGGGGCTATGGCTACACCTTC | CASSPQIGGYGYTF
TRBJ2-5 | - | TRBV11-3 | - | 15 | TGTGCCAGCAGCTTAGCAAGGGCGGGATGGGAGACCCAGTACTTC | CASSLARAGWETQYF
TRBJ1-1 | - | TRBV29-1 | TRBD1 | 17 | TGCAGCGTCCCCAAGGGACAGGGTAAAGGGTATGGGACTGAAGCTTTCTTT | CSVPKGQGKGYGTEAFF
TRBJ1-4 | - | TRBV4-2 | - | 14 | TGTGCCAGCAGCCAAGAAGAGCGGGCTGAAAAACTGTTTTTT | CASSQEERAEKLFF
TRBJ1-2 | - | TRBV30 | - | 13 | TGTGCCTGGAGTGTAAACAGGGCCTATGGCTACACCTTC | CAWSVNRAYGYTF